This record looks at one T cell receptor (beta chain) sequence and its context. The target antigen is unknown. The CDR3 consists of 14 residues. V lost 0 bases, J lost 0 bases, and 6 bases lay in between. From germline, CDR1 is DFQATT and CDR2 SNEGSKA (reference sequence). The data originate from a study of blood T cells in healthy people across ages. Study-level results: Older individuals had lower TCR beta diversity per million T cells (the decline was roughly linear).

The authors ran a second PCR of about 7 to 12 cycles using a sample-barcoded 5' primer and a J-beta primer mix. Using its own MiXCR run on the 5' RACE reads, TCRdb lists one record per CDR3 protein. The sample gives almost 550,000 distinct CDR3 sequences, approximately 25% of which show up once; just under 9% is in the top ten. The same specimen was also included in a second study, on T cells of mothers and their children.

The chain is built from TRBV20-1 and TRBJ1-5; no definite D call. The sequencing sample was made of blood. This sequence was found in a boy under 18 in good health. The CDR3, as DNA: TGCAGTGCTAGAGATGGATTTAGCAATCAGCCCCAGCATTTT. Residues: CSARDGFSNQPQHF.